These T cell receptor beta chains were read from a single sample in a study of shared clonotypes between healthy human individuals. The method was immunoSEQ multiplex PCR; TCRdb's version includes in-frame clones alone and lacks a portion of them. Of about 2.3 million clones listed, roughly 93% are singletons. Sequenced sample: naive CD4+ T cells from PBMCs. All receptors come from a man between 18 and 29 years old in good health. Some clones in this sample may be carry-over from other donors' samples. CDR3s include the opening cysteine and the closing phenylalanine or tryptophan. D genes are given only for firm matches. Clone size is shown for a subset of rows, as once, few, many or a class of expanded clone.

TRBV29-1	.	15	TRBJ1-1	.	TGCAGCGTTGGTAGGGAGGGAAGGGACCCTCCTGAAGCTTTCTTT	CSVGREGRDPPEAFF
TRBV28	.	14	TRBJ2-7	.	TGTGCCAGCAGCTCGAGGGTAGGACTCTACGAGCAGTACTTC	CASSSRVGLYEQYF
TRBV28	TRBD2	13	TRBJ2-1	.	TGTGCCAGCGGGGGGGTAGCCTACAATGAGCAGTTCTTC	CASGGVAYNEQFF
TRBV10-2	.	13	TRBJ1-5	.	TGCGCCAGCCAGGGAAGTGGGAATCAGCCCCAGCATTTT	CASQGSGNQPQHF
TRBV2	TRBD1	15	TRBJ2-1	.	TGTGCCAGCAGTGCTCAGACAGGGGGTTCGAATGAGCAGTTCTTC	CASSAQTGGSNEQFF
TRBV6-5	.	15	TRBJ1-1	few	TGTGCCAGCAGTTACGCCCCGAGGGGGAACACTGAAGCTTTCTTT	CASSYAPRGNTEAFF
TRBV29-1	.	12	TRBJ1-2	.	TGCAGCGTTGAAGGGACAGAATATGGCTACACCTTC	CSVEGTEYGYTF
TRBV18	.	13	TRBJ2-3	.	TGTGCCAGCTCACCCGTATACACAGATACGCAGTATTTT	CASSPVYTDTQYF
TRBV6-5	TRBD1	16	TRBJ2-3	.	TGTGCCAGCAGTTACGCCACAGGGGCTAGCACAGATACGCAGTATTTT	CASSYATGASTDTQYF
TRBV28	.	12	TRBJ1-2	.	TGTGCCAGCAGCCGACAGGACGGTGGCTACACCTTC	CASSRQDGGYTF
TRBV9	.	14	TRBJ1-2	.	TGTGCCAGCAGCCCCCGGATGGACGTCTATGGCTACACCTTC	CASSPRMDVYGYTF
TRBV18	TRBD1	15	TRBJ1-4	.	TGTGCCAGCTCACGCGGGACAGGGGCCAATGAAAAACTGTTTTTT	CASSRGTGANEKLFF
TRBV6-6	TRBD2	15	TRBJ2-7	.	TGTGCCAGCAGTTACGTGGCTAGCGGGAGGGACGAGCAGTACTTC	CASSYVASGRDEQYF
TRBV7-2	TRBD2	15	TRBJ2-5	.	TGTGCCAGCAGACCGGGACTAGCGGGAGTAGAGACCCAGTACTTC	CASRPGLAGVETQYF
TRBV19	TRBD2	14	TRBJ2-3	once	TGTGCCAGTAGTCCGGCGGGGGGAACAGATACGCAGTATTTT	CASSPAGGTDTQYF
TRBV4-3	.	14	TRBJ1-1	.	TGCGCCAGCAGCCACGACAGAGGAGTCACTGAAGCTTTCTTT	CASSHDRGVTEAFF
TRBV9	.	16	TRBJ2-2	.	TGTGCCAGCAGCGTATTGGGGACGGGAGCGTCCGGGGAGCTGTTTTTT	CASSVLGTGASGELFF
TRBV5-1	TRBD2	14	TRBJ2-7	.	TGCGCCAGCAGCCAGACTAGCGGGAGGAGCGAGCAGTACTTC	CASSQTSGRSEQYF
TRBV2	TRBD2	15	TRBJ2-7	.	TGTGCCAGCAGTGGACGGGCTAGCGGGAGTAGCGAGCAGTACTTC	CASSGRASGSSEQYF
TRBV28	.	16	TRBJ2-1	.	TGTGCCAGCAGTCCACTAGTACCCCGGTTGGTGGATGAGCAGTTCTTC	CASSPLVPRLVDEQFF
TRBV27	TRBD2	12	TRBJ2-1	.	TGTGCCAGCTCCTTAGCGGGAGTGAAGCAGTTCTTC	CASSLAGVKQFF
TRBV28	.	13	TRBJ2-3	.	TGTGCCAGCAGTCAACCCTCCAGGGATACGCAGTATTTT	CASSQPSRDTQYF
TRBV28	.	12	TRBJ1-2	.	TGTGCCAGCAGTCTCCGAGGCTATGGCTACACCTTC	CASSLRGYGYTF
TRBV7-8	.	15	TRBJ2-1	.	TGTGCCAGCAGCTACCGGACTTATGGGTACAATGAGCAGTTCTTC	CASSYRTYGYNEQFF
TRBV11-3	.	14	TRBJ2-3	.	TGTGCCAGCAGCCCCTGGGGGGTCCCAGATACGCAGTATTTT	CASSPWGVPDTQYF
TRBV18	TRBD1	16	TRBJ2-7	.	TGTGCCAGCTCACCACCGACAGGGGCCGCCCCCTACGAGCAGTACTTC	CASSPPTGAAPYEQYF
TRBV9	.	16	TRBJ2-2	.	TGTGCCAGCAGCATCTCAGGGAGCGGATCGGCCGGGGAGCTGTTTTTT	CASSISGSGSAGELFF
TRBV7-2	.	17	TRBJ1-3	.	TGTGCCAGCAGCCCGCCGGGTGTGGCAGGGGCTGGAAACACCATATATTTT	CASSPPGVAGAGNTIYF
TRBV9	.	16	TRBJ1-2	.	TGTGCCAGCAGCCCCCATGCCGGGCAGGGACACTATGGCTACACCTTC	CASSPHAGQGHYGYTF
TRBV11-2	.	16	TRBJ2-2	.	TGTGCCAGCAGCTTAAGACAGGATAGGTACACCGGGGAGCTGTTTTTT	CASSLRQDRYTGELFF
TRBV5-1	TRBD1	15	TRBJ1-4	.	TGCGCCAGCAGCTCTCGACAGGGTGTCGGGGAAAAACTGTTTTTT	CASSSRQGVGEKLFF
TRBV5-5	TRBD1	14	TRBJ2-7	once	TGTGCCAGCAGTCACTCCGGACAGGGCTACGAGCAGTACTTC	CASSHSGQGYEQYF
TRBV18	.	13	TRBJ1-2	.	TGTGCCAGCTCACCACGGCAGGGAGATGGCTACACCTTC	CASSPRQGDGYTF
TRBV11-2	.	15	TRBJ2-1	.	TGTGCCAGCAGCTTAGATTGGACTGGGATATATGAGCAGTTCTTC	CASSLDWTGIYEQFF
TRBV27	.	16	TRBJ2-7	.	TGTGCCAGCCCATCAACCATAGGGAGGACCTACTACGAGCAGTACTTC	CASPSTIGRTYYEQYF
TRBV14	.	14	TRBJ2-5	.	TGTGCCAGCAGCCAATGGGAGTACCAAGAGACCCAGTACTTC	CASSQWEYQETQYF